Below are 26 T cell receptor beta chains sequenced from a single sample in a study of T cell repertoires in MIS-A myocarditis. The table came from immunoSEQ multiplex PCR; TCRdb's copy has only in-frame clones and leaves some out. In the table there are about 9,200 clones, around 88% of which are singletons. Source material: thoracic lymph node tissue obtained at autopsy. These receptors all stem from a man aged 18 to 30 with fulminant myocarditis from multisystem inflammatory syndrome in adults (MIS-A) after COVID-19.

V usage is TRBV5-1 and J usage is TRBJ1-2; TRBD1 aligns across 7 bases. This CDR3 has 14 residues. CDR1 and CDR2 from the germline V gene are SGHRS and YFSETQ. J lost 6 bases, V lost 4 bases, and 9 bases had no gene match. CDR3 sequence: CASSLSQGNDGYTF. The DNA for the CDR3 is TGCGCCAGCAGCCTCTCACAGGGGAACGATGGCTACACCTTC.

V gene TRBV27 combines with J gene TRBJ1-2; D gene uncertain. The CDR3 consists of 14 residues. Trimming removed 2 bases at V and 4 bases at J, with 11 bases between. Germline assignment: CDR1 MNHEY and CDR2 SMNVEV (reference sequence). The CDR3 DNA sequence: TGTGCCAGCAGTTTAAAGACGGAAGCCTATGGCTACACCTTC. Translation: CASSLKTEAYGYTF.

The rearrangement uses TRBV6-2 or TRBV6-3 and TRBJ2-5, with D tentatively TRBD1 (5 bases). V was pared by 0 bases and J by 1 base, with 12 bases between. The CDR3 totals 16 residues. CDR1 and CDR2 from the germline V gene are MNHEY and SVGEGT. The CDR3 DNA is TGTGCCAGCAGTTACTCGAAGGCAGGGCTCCAAGAGACCCAGTACTTC. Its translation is CASSYSKAGLQETQYF.

The CDR3 nucleotides are TGTGCCAGCAGCTTAGGTCGACGGCGGGGCACCGGGGAGCTGTTTTTT. It is translated as CASSLGRRRGTGELFF. This chain uses TRBV7-9 with TRBJ2-2; D perhaps matches TRBD2 (6 bases). The CDR3 is made up of 16 amino acids. V was pared by 1 base and J by 4 bases, with 13 bases between. Germline lookup yields CDR1 SEHNR and CDR2 FQNEAQ (reference sequence). Full variable domain (missing parts from reference TRBV7-9 and TRBJ2-2): DTGVSQNPRHKITKRGQNVTFRCDPISEHNRLYWYRQTLGQGPEFLTYFQNEAQLEKSRLLSDRFSAERPKGSFSTLEIQRTEQGDSAMYLCASSLGRRRGTGELFFGEGSRLTVL.

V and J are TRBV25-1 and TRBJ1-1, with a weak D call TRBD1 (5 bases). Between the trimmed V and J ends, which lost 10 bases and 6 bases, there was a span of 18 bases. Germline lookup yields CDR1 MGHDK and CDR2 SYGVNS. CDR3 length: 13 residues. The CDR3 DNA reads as TGTGCCACTCAGGACATCCGGTTACCTGAAGCTTTCTTT. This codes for CATQDIRLPEAFF. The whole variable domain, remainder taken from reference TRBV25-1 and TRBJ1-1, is EADIYQTPRYLVIGTGKKITLECSQTMGHDKMYWYQQDPGMELHLIHYSYGVNSTEKGDLSSESTVSRIRTEHFPLTLESARPSHTSQYLCATQDIRLPEAFFGQGTRLTVV.

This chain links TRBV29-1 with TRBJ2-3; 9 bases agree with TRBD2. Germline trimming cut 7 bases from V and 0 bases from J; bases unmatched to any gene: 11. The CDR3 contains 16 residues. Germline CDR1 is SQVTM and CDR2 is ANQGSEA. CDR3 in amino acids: CSEISPSGASTDTQYF. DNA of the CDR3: TGCAGCGAGATAAGCCCTAGCGGGGCTAGCACAGATACGCAGTATTTT.

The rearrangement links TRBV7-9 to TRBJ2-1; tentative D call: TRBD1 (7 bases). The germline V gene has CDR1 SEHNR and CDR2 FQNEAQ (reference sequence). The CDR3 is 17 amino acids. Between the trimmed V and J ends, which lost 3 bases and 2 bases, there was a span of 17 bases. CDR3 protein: CASSFHRGGGTYNEQFF. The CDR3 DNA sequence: TGTGCCAGCAGCTTCCACAGGGGAGGAGGCACCTACAATGAGCAGTTCTTC.

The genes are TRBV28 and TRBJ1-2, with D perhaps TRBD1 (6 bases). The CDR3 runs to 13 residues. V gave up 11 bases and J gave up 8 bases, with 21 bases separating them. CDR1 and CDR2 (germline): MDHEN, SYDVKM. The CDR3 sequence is CAHRPPGVEGYTF. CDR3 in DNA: TGTGCCCATAGACCCCCAGGGGTAGAAGGCTACACCTTC.

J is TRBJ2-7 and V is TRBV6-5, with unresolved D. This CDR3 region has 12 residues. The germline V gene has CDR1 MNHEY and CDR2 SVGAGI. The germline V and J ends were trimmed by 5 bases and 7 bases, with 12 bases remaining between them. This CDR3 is CASSPVPREQYF. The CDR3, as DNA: TGTGCCAGCAGTCCCGTCCCCCGGGAGCAGTACTTC.

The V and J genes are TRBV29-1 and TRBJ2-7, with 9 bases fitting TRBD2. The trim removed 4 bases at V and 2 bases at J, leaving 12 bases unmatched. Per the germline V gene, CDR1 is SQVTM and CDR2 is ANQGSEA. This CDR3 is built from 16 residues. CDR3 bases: TGCAGCGTTGGTGGGGTTCAAGCGGGAGGAGCCTACGAGCAGTACTTC. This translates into CSVGGVQAGGAYEQYF.

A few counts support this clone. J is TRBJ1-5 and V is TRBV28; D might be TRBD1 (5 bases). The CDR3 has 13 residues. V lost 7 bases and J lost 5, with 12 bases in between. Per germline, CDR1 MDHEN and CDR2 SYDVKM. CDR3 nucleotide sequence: TGTGCCAGCATGGGGACCGAACATCAGCCCCAGCATTTT. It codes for CASMGTEHQPQHF.

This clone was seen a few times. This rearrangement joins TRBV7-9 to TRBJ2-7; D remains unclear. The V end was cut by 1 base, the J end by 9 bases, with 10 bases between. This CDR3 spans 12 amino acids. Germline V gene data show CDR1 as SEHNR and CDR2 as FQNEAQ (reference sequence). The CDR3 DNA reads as TGTGCCAGCAGCTTAGACCCCTTAGGGCAGTACTTC. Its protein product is CASSLDPLGQYF.

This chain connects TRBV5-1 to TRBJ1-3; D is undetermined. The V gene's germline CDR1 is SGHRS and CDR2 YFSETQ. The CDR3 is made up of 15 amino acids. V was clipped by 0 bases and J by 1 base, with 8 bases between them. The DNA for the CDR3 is TGCGCCAGCAGCTTGGATATGGCTTCTGGAAACACCATATATTTT. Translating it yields CASSLDMASGNTIYF.

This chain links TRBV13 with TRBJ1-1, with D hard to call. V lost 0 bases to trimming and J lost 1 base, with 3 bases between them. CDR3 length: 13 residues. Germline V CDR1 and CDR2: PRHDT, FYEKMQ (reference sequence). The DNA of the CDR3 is TGTGCCAGCAGCTTAGGGGGGAACACTGAAGCTTTCTTT. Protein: CASSLGGNTEAFF.

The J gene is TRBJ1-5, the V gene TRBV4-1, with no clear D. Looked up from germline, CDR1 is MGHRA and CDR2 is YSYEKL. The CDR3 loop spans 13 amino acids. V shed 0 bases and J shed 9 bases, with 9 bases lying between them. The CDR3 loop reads CASSQDRELPQHF. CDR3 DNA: TGCGCCAGCAGCCAAGATAGGGAGTTGCCCCAGCATTTT.

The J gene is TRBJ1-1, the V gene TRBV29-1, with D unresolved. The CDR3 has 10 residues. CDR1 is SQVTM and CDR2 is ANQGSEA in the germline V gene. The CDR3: CTPFTTEAFF. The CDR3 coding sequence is TGCACCCCTTTTACGACTGAAGCTTTCTTT.

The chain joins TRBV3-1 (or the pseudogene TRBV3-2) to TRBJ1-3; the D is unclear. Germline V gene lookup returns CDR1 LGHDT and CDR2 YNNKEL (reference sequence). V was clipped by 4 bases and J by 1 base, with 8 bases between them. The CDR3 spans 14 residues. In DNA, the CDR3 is TGTGCCAGCAGCCCGATGAAATCTGGAAACACCATATATTTT. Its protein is CASSPMKSGNTIYF.

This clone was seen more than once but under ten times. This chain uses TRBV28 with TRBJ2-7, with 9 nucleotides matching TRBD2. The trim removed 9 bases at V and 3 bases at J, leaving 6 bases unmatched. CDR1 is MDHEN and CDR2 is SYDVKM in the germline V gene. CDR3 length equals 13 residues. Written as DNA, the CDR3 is TGTGCCAGTCAAGCGGGAGGCCTCTACGAGCAGTACTTC. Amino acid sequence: CASQAGGLYEQYF. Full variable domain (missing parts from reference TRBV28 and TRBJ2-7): DVKVTQSSRYLVKRTGEKVFLECVQDMDHENMFWYRQDPGLGLRLIYFSYDVKMKEKGDIPEGYSVSREKKERFSLILESASTNQTSMYLCASQAGGLYEQYFGPGTRLTVT.

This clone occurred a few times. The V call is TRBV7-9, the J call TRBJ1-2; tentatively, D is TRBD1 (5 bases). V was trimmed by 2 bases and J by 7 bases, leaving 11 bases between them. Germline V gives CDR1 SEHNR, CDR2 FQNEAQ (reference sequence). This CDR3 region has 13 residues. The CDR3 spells CASSLIQGSGYTF. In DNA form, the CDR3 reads TGTGCCAGCAGCTTAATCCAGGGAAGTGGCTACACCTTC.

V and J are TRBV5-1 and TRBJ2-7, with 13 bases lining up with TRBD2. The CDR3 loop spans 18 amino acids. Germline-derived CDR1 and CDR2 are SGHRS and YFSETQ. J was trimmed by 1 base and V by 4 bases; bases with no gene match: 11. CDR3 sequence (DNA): TGCGCCAGCAGCCTTAGGACTAGCGGGAGCACGCAGTCCTACGAGCAGTACTTC. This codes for CASSLRTSGSTQSYEQYF.

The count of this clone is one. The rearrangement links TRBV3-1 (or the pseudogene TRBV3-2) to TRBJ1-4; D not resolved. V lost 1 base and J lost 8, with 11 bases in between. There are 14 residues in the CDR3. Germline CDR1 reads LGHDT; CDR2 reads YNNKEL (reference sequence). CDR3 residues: CASSQAGVREKLFF. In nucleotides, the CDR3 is TGTGCCAGCAGCCAAGCTGGGGTTCGGGAAAAACTGTTTTTT.

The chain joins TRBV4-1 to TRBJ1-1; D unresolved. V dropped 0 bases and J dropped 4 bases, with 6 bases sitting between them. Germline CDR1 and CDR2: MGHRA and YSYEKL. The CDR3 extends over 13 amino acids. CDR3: CASSQEGGTEAFF. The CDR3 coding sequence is TGCGCCAGCAGCCAAGAAGGAGGCACTGAAGCTTTCTTT.

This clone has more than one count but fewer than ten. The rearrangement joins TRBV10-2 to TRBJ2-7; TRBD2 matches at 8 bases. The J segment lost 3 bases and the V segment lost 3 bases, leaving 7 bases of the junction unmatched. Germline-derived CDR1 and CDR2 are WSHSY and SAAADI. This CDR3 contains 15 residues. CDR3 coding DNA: TGCGCCAGCAGTGAAATTAAGGCGGGGGGCTACGAGCAGTACTTC. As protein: CASSEIKAGGYEQYF.

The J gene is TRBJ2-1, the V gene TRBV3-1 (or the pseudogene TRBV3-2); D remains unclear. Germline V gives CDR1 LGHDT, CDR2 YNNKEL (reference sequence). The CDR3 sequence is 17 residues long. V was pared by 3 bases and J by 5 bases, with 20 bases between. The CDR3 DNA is TGTGCCAGCAGCCAGATGTCTTGGAGTTCAAAGGACAATGAGCAGTTCTTC. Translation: CASSQMSWSSKDNEQFF.

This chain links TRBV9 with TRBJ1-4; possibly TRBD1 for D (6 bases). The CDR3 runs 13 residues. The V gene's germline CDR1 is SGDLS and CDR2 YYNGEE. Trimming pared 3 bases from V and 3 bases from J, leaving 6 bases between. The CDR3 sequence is CASSAGANEKLFF. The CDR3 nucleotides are TGTGCCAGCAGCGCAGGGGCTAATGAAAAACTGTTTTTT.

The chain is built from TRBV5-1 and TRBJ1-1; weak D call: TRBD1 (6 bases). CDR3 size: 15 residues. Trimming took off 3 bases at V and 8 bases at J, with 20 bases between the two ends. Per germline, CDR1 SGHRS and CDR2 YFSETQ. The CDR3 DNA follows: TGCGCCAGCAGCTCCTGGGGGCCCGGCTCTGGGGAAGCTTTCTTT. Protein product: CASSSWGPGSGEAFF.